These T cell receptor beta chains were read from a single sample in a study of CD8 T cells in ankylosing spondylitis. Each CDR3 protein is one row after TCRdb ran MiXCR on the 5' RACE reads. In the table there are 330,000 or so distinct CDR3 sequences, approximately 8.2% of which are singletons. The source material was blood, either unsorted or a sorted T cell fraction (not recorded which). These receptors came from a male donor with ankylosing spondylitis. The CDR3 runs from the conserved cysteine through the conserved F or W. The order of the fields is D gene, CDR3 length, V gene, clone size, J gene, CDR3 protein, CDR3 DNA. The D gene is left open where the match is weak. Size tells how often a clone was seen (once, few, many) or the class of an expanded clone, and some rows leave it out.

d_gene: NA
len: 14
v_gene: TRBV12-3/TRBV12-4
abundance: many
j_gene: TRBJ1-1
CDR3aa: CASGGRGIGTEAFF
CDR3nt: TGTGCCAGCGGAGGGCGGGGGATAGGCACTGAAGCTTTCTTT

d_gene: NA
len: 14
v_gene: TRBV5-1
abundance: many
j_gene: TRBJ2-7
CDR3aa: CASSQPDSPYEQYF
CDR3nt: TGCGCCAGCAGCCAACCGGACAGTCCCTACGAGCAGTACTTC

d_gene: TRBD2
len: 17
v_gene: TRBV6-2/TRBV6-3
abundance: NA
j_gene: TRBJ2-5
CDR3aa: CASSSPPGLGGEETQYF
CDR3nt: TGTGCCAGCAGTTCCCCGCCGGGACTAGGGGGGGAAGAGACCCAGTACTTC

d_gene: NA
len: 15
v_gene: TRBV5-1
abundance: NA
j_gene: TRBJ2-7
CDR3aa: CASSLSGQNPYEQYF
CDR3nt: TGCGCCAGCAGCTTAAGCGGGCAAAACCCCTACGAGCAGTACTTC

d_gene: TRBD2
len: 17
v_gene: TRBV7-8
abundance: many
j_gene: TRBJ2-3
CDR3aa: CASSLAGGLAGGDTQYF
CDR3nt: TGTGCCAGCAGCTTAGCGGGGGGACTAGCGGGAGGGGATACGCAGTATTTT

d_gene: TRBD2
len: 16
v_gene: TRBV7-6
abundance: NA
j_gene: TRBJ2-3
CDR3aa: CASSLGGTRITDTQYF
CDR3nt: TGTGCCAGCAGCTTAGGGGGGACTAGGATCACAGATACGCAGTATTTT

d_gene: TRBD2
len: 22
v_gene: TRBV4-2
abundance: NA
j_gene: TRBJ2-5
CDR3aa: CASSQDTLPIGLAGGVQETQYF
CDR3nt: TGTGCCAGCAGCCAAGACACCTTACCCATCGGACTAGCGGGAGGCGTCCAAGAGACCCAGTACTTC

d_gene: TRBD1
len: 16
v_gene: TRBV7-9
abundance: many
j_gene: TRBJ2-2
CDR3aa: CASRTRTGKSPGELFF
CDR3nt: TGTGCCAGCAGGACCCGGACAGGGAAGAGCCCCGGGGAGCTGTTTTTT

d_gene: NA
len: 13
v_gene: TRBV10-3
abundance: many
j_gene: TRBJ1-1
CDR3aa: CAIMTGAGTEAFF
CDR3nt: TGTGCCATCATGACCGGGGCGGGTACTGAAGCTTTCTTT

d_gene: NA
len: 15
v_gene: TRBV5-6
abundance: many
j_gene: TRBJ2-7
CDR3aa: CASSSYMTGSYEQYF
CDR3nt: TGTGCCAGCAGCTCCTACATGACAGGCTCCTACGAGCAGTACTTC

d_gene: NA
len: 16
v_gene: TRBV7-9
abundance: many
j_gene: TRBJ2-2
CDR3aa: CASSLVWTHNTGELFF
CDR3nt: TGTGCCAGCAGCTTAGTATGGACACACAACACCGGGGAGCTGTTTTTT

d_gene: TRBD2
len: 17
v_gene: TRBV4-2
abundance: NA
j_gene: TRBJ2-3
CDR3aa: CASSQDSGRGSTDTQYF
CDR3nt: TGTGCCAGCAGCCAAGATAGCGGGAGAGGTTCTACAGATACGCAGTATTTT

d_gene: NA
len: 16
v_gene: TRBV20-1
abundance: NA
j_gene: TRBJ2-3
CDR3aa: CSARPLASTRTDTQYF
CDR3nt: TGCAGTGCTAGACCGCTAGCGTCCACTCGCACAGATACGCAGTATTTT

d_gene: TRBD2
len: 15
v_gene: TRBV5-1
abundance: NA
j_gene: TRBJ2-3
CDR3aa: CASSLMAGAPDTQYF
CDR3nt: TGCGCCAGCAGCTTGATGGCGGGAGCCCCAGATACGCAGTATTTT

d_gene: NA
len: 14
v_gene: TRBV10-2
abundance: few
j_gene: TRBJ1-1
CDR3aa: CASGGWGKNTEAFF
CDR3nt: TGCGCCAGCGGGGGTTGGGGTAAGAACACTGAAGCTTTCTTT

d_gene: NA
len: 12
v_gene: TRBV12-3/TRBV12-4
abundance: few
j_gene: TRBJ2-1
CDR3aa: CASSFFYNEQFF
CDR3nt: TGTGCCAGCAGTTTCTTCTACAATGAGCAGTTCTTC

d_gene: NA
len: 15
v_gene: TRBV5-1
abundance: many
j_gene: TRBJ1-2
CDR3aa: CASSPAGLSNYGYTF
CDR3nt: TGCGCCAGCAGCCCAGCGGGGTTGTCCAACTATGGCTACACCTTC

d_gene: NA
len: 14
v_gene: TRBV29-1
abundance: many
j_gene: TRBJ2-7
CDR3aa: CSVERDPNSYEQYF
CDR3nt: TGCAGCGTTGAAAGGGATCCTAACTCCTACGAGCAGTACTTC

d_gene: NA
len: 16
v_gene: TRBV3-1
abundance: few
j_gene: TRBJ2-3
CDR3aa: CASSQATGPTAPSQYF
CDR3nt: TGTGCCAGCAGCCAAGCAACCGGGCCCACGGCGCCCTCGCAGTATTTT

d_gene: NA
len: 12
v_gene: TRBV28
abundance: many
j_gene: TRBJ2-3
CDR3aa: CASSSLTDTQYF
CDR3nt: TGTGCCAGCAGTTCCCTAACAGATACGCAGTATTTT

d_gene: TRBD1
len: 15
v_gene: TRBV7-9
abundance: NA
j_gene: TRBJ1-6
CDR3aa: CASSLGTADNSPLHF
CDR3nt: TGTGCCAGCAGTCTGGGGACAGCAGATAATTCACCCCTCCACTTT

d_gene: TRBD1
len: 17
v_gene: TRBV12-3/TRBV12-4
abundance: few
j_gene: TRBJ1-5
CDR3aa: CASSTHRGRLGNQPQHF
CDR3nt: TGTGCCAGCAGTACACACAGGGGGCGTCTAGGCAATCAGCCCCAGCATTTT

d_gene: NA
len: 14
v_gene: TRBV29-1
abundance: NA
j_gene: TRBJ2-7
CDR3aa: CSAGGGQGAHEQYF
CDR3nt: TGCAGCGCCGGGGGGGGACAGGGTGCCCACGAGCAGTACTTC

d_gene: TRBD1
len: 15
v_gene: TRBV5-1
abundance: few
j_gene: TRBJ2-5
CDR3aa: CASSRGQGFGETQYF
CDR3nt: TGCGCCAGCAGCCGGGGACAGGGGTTCGGAGAGACCCAGTACTTC

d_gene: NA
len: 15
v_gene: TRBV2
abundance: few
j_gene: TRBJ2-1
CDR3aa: CASGQGASSYNEQFF
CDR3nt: TGTGCCAGCGGCCAGGGTGCTAGCTCCTACAATGAGCAGTTCTTC

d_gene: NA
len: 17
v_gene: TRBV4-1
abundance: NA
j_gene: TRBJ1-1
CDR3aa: CASSRPTDNSVNTEAFF
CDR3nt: TGCGCCAGCAGCCGCCCGACCGATAATAGTGTGAACACTGAAGCTTTCTTT

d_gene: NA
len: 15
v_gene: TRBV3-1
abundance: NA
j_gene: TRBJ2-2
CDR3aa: CASSQDHRGAGELFF
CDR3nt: TGTGCCAGCAGCCAAGATCATCGGGGCGCCGGGGAGCTGTTTTTT

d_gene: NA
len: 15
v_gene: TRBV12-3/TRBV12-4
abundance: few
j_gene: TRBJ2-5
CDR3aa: CASSLMGVGQETQYF
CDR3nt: TGTGCCAGCAGTTTAATGGGGGTAGGGCAAGAGACCCAGTACTTC

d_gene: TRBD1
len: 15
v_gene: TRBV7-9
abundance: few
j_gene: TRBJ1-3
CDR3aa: CASSLVGQAGNTIYF
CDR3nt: TGTGCCAGCAGCTTAGTTGGACAGGCTGGAAACACCATATATTTT

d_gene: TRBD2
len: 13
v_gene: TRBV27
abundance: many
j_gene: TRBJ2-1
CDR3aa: CASSSGLANEQFF
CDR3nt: TGTGCCAGCAGTTCGGGACTAGCAAATGAGCAGTTCTTC

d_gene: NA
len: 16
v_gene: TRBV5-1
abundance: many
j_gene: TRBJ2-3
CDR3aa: CASSLENRANTDTQYF
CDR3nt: TGCGCCAGCAGCTTGGAAAACAGGGCCAACACAGATACGCAGTATTTT

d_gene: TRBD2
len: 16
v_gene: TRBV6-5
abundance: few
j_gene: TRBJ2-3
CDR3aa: CASSFRRELSTDTQYF
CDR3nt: TGTGCCAGCAGTTTTAGGCGGGAGCTTAGCACAGATACGCAGTATTTT

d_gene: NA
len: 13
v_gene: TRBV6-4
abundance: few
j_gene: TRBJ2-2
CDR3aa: CASSERASGELFF
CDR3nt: TGTGCCAGCAGTGAAAGGGCATCCGGGGAGCTGTTTTTT

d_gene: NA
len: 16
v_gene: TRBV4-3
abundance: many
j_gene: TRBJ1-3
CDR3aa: CASSQERWELGNTIYF
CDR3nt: TGCGCCAGCAGCCAAGAACGGTGGGAGCTCGGAAACACCATATATTTT

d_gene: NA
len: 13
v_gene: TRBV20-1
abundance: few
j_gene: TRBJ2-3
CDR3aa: CSARTGSGDTQYF
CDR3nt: TGCAGTGCTAGGACGGGATCGGGAGATACGCAGTATTTT

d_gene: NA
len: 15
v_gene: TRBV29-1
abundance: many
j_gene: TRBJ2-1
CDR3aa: CSAPIMRFSYNEQFF
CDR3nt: TGCAGCGCTCCAATCATGAGGTTCTCCTACAATGAGCAGTTCTTC

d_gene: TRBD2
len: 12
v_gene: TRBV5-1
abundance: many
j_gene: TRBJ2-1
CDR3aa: CASRGLANEQFF
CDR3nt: TGCGCCAGTAGGGGACTAGCGAATGAGCAGTTCTTC

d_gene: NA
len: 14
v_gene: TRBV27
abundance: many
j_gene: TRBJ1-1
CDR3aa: CASSPGTQRTEAFF
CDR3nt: TGTGCCAGCAGCCCGGGGACCCAGAGGACTGAAGCTTTCTTT

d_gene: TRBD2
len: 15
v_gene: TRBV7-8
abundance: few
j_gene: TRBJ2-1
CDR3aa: CASSEEAGEWNEQFF
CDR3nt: TGTGCCAGCAGCGAGGAGGCGGGAGAGTGGAATGAGCAGTTCTTC

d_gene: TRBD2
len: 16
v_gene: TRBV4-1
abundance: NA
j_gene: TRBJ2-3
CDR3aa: CASSQETSGGTDTQYF
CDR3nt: TGCGCCAGCAGCCAAGAGACTAGCGGAGGCACAGATACGCAGTATTTT

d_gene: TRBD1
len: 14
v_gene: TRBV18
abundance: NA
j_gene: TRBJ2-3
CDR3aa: CASSPGQGVDTQYF
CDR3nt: TGTGCCAGCTCACCAGGACAGGGCGTCGATACGCAGTATTTT

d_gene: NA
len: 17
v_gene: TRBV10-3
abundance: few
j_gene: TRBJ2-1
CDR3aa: CAAISDGGGRSYNEQFF
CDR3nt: TGTGCCGCCATCAGTGATGGTGGCGGTCGCTCCTACAATGAGCAGTTCTTC

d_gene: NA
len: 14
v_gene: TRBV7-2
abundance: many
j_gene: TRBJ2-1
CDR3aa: CASSLPGSYNEQFF
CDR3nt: TGTGCCAGCAGCTTACCAGGGTCATACAATGAGCAGTTCTTC

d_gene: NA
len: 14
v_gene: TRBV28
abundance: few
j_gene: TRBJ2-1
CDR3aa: CASSPSLSYNEQFF
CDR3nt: TGTGCCAGCAGCCCTAGCCTCTCCTACAATGAGCAGTTCTTC

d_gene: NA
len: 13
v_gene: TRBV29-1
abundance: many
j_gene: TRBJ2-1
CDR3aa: CSALRGSGGEQFF
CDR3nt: TGCAGCGCCCTAAGGGGCTCTGGAGGGGAGCAGTTCTTC

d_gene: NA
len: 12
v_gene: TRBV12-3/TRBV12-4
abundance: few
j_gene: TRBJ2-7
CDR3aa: CASSSGGSEQYF
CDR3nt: TGTGCCAGCAGTTCTGGGGGTTCCGAGCAGTACTTC

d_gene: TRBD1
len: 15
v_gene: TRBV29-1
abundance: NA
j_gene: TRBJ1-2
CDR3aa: CSVEGGQGQNYGYTF
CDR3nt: TGCAGCGTGGAGGGGGGACAGGGCCAAAACTATGGCTACACCTTC

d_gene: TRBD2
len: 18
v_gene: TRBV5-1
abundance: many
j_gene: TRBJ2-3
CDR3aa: CASSNATLLAGRTDTQYF
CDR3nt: TGCGCCAGCAGCAATGCTACCCTACTAGCGGGCCGCACAGATACGCAGTATTTT

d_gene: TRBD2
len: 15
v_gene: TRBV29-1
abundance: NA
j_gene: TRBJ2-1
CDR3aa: CSGELAGVSYNEQFF
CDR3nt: TGCAGCGGAGAACTAGCGGGAGTCAGTTACAATGAGCAGTTCTTC

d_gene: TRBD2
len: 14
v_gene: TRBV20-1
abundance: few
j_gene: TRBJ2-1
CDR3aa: CSARGLAGGTEQFF
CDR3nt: TGCAGTGCTAGAGGGCTAGCGGGAGGCACTGAGCAGTTCTTC

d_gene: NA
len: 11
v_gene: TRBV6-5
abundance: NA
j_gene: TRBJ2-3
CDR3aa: CASTYIDTQYF
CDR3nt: TGTGCCAGCACTTACATAGATACGCAGTATTTT

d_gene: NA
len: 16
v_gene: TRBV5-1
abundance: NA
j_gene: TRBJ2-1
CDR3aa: CASSSPGRITYNEQFF
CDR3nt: TGCGCCAGCAGCTCACCGGGACGTATAACCTACAATGAGCAGTTCTTC

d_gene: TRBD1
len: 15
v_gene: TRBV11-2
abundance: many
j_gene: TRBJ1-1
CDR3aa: CASSLDGTGNTEAFF
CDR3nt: TGTGCCAGCAGCTTAGATGGGACAGGGAACACTGAAGCTTTCTTT

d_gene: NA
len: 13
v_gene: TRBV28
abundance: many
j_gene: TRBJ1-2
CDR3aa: CASSQPNLYGYTF
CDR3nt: TGTGCCAGCAGCCAGCCTAATTTGTATGGCTACACCTTC

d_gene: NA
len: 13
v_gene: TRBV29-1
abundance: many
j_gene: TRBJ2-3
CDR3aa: CSVGTASTDTQYF
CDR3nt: TGCAGCGTTGGGACAGCGAGCACAGATACGCAGTATTTT